This T cell receptor beta chain originates from a study of cytomegalovirus exposure and HLA in healthy donors. General observations from the study: TCR beta chains numbering more than 150 were designated cytomegalovirus-associated. In vitro confirmation showed three CMV-associated chains to be CMV antigen specific.

Concerning this clone: The antigen is unknown.

Separate from the approximately 700-subject first cohort was the approximately 130-subject validation cohort, to which the donors belonged. Measured with immunoSEQ multiplex PCR; TCRdb has only the in-frame clones, and not every one. The data hold a few hundred thousand clones, with over 80% observed a single time. Germline values: CDR1 SGHDT, CDR2 YYEEEE. The CDR3 is 16 amino acids. Trimming at V came to 4 bases and at J to 9 bases, leaving 13 bases not matched to a gene. The specimen was PBMCs. This clonotype was obtained from a woman aged 25 to 39 in good health and CMV-seropositive. This sequence joins TRBV5-6 and TRBJ2-1, with TRBD1 matching over 10 bases. CDR3 sequence (DNA): TGTGCCAGCAGCAAGATCGGACAGGGGGTTTCGGGTGAGCAGTTCTTC. It encodes CASSKIGQGVSGEQFF.